This T cell receptor (beta chain) was recorded in a study of blood T cell repertoires in COVID-19. As for the study in general: Samples taken during acute and convalescent COVID-19 were collected in the United States, Italy and Spain. The cDNA or gDNA used as material had been derived from T cells, B-cell-depleted T cells, or PBMCs.

In the authors' workflow: Amplification of reference gene primers was used by the study to estimate nucleated cell counts. Assay: immunoSEQ multiplex PCR; the TCRdb copy retains only in-frame clones and omits some. That table furnishes V, J and clone size, whereas the DNA furnished D and trimming. The sample carries under 250,000 clones, roughly 80% recorded once. The germline V gene encodes CDR1 LGHDT and CDR2 YNNKEL (reference sequence). This CDR3 is 16 amino acids long. J was trimmed by 7 bases and V by 1 base; bases with no gene match: 6. V is TRBV3-1 (or the pseudogene TRBV3-2) and J is TRBJ2-3; 12 nucleotides agree with TRBD1. The sequencing input was peripheral blood. The receptor's source is a woman of 80 years or more with acute or convalescent COVID-19. The CDR3 spells CASSQAGTGGMNTQYF. The CDR3 coding sequence is TGTGCCAGCAGCCAAGCGGGGACAGGGGGCATGAATACGCAGTATTTT.